The 17 T cell receptor beta chains reported below all come from one sample, sequenced in a study of Tregs in tolerant kidney transplant recipients. TCRdb's copy holds only in-frame clones and misses some; the assay was immunoSEQ multiplex PCR. The repertoire holds tens of thousands of clones, with about 89% as singletons. Sequenced input: Tregs from blood. These receptors were taken from a human donor in good health.

The chain employs TRBV2 and TRBJ2-1, with 9 bases aligning to TRBD2. Trimming took 8 bases from V and 7 from J; bases not matched to a gene: 6. The CDR3 totals 13 residues. Germline V gene sequence: CDR1 SNHLY, CDR2 FYNNEI. The CDR3 coding sequence is TGTGCCAGCGGCGGGAGGGCCTTGAATGAGCAGTTCTTC. It translates to CASGGRALNEQFF.

The chain couples TRBV5-4 to TRBJ2-7; 16 bases line up with TRBD2. The CDR3 loop spans 16 amino acids. Germline CDR1 is SGHNT and CDR2 is YYREEE (reference sequence). V trimming: 3 bases; J trimming: 4 bases; junction bases outside the gene matches: 4. The CDR3 nucleotides read TGTGCCAGCAGCTCGGGACTAGCGGGAGGGAAGTACGAGCAGTACTTC. This encodes CASSSGLAGGKYEQYF. Based on the CDR3 plus reference TRBV5-4 and TRBJ2-7, the full variable domain is ETGVTQSPTHLIKTRGQQVTLRCSSQSGHNTVSWYQQALGQGPQFIFQYYREEENGRGNFPPRFSGLQFPNYSSELNVNALELDDSALYLCASSSGLAGGKYEQYFGPGTRLTVT.

The rearrangement links TRBV19 to TRBJ2-7, with 11 bases that match TRBD2. The CDR3 is 15 amino acids. Germline V lookup: CDR1 LNHDA, CDR2 SQIVND (reference sequence). The junction had 4 bases not matched to a gene; V was cut back by 4 bases and J by 2 bases. The CDR3 spells CASSTQTSGTYEQYF. The DNA of the CDR3 is TGTGCCAGTAGTACCCAGACTAGCGGGACCTACGAGCAGTACTTC.

V is TRBV5-1 and J is TRBJ1-5; D possibly corresponds to TRBD1 (5 bases). Germline CDR1 and CDR2: SGHRS and YFSETQ. The CDR3 sequence is 17 residues long. Trimming took off 7 bases at V and 0 bases at J, with 20 bases between the two ends. The CDR3 coding sequence is TGCGCCAGCGGTCGGGGCCTCCCCACAGATAGCAATCAGCCCCAGCATTTT. The encoded protein is CASGRGLPTDSNQPQHF.

The rearrangement links TRBV19 to TRBJ2-7; the D gene is possibly TRBD1 (6 bases). The CDR3 contains 13 residues. Per the germline V gene, CDR1 is LNHDA and CDR2 is SQIVND (reference sequence). Between the trimmed V and J ends, which lost 3 bases and 12 bases, there was a span of 18 bases. The CDR3 is CASSIVSGTRRYF. The CDR3, as DNA: TGTGCCAGTAGTATTGTTTCCGGGACAAGGCGGTACTTC.

There are a few counts of this clone. The V gene is TRBV7-6, the J gene TRBJ2-2; 7 nucleotides align to TRBD2. The CDR3 contains 16 residues. Per the germline V gene, CDR1 is SGHVS and CDR2 is FNYEAQ. The trim removed 0 bases at V and 7 bases at J, leaving 8 bases unmatched. CDR3 sequence: CASSLAPSSGVGELFF. The CDR3, as DNA: TGTGCCAGCAGCTTAGCGCCGTCTAGCGGTGTCGGGGAGCTGTTTTTT.

V and J are TRBV6-5 and TRBJ2-7; the match to TRBD1 covers 10 bases. The trim removed 6 bases at V and 4 bases at J, leaving 6 bases unmatched. The CDR3 is 14 residues long. The germline V gene encodes CDR1 MNHEY and CDR2 SVGAGI. The DNA for the CDR3 is TGTGCCAGCAGAAGGACAGGGGGTTTATACGAGCAGTACTTC. It specifies CASRRTGGLYEQYF.

The CDR3 DNA reads TGTGCCAGCAGCTTACAGGGGGGCCGGTTGACTGAAGCTTTCTTT. It is translated as CASSLQGGRLTEAFF. The chain uses TRBV7-9 and TRBJ1-1, with 7 bases lining up with TRBD1. Germline V gene lookup returns CDR1 SEHNR and CDR2 FQNEAQ (reference sequence). This CDR3 is built from 15 residues. The junction had 8 bases not matched to a gene; V was cut back by 2 bases and J by 5 bases.

The table lists this clone with a few counts. The chain is built from TRBV6-6 and TRBJ1-5; D is possibly TRBD1 (6 bases). Germline CDR1 is MNHNY and CDR2 is SVGAGI (reference sequence). The CDR3 runs to 15 residues. Trimming cost V 6 bases and J 2 bases, with 14 bases left between them. CDR3 DNA sequence: TGTGCCAGCAGACAGGGCCTGGGGGGCAATCAGCCCCAGCATTTT. Residues: CASRQGLGGNQPQHF.

The chain joins TRBV4-1 to TRBJ1-5; tentatively, D is TRBD1 (5 bases). Germline V lookup: CDR1 MGHRA, CDR2 YSYEKL. This CDR3 is 15 amino acids long. V was trimmed by 2 bases and J by 0 bases, leaving 8 bases between them. Written as DNA, the CDR3 is TGCGCCAGCAGCCAAAAGGGGATTAGCAATCAGCCCCAGCATTTT. Translation: CASSQKGISNQPQHF.

V usage is TRBV19 and J usage is TRBJ2-4, with unresolved D. The germline V gene has CDR1 LNHDA and CDR2 SQIVND (reference sequence). CDR3 length equals 15 residues. The V end lost 3 bases, the J end lost 6 bases, and 15 bases lay between the germline ends. CDR3 DNA sequence: TGTGCCAGTAGTATGGGGTCTGGCCTGGGAAACATTCAGTACTTC. It encodes CASSMGSGLGNIQYF.

The chain employs TRBV5-1 and TRBJ1-5; TRBD1 aligns across 8 bases. CDR1 and CDR2 from the germline V gene are SGHRS and YFSETQ. V was pared by 0 bases and J by 6 bases, with 5 bases of the junction left unmatched. This CDR3 spans 15 amino acids. CDR3 nucleotides: TGCGCCAGCAGCTTGGTGGCAGGGGGCGGTCAGCCCCAGCATTTT. This sequence encodes CASSLVAGGGQPQHF.

This chain connects TRBV6-5 to TRBJ2-2, with 10 bases aligning to TRBD1. Germline V gene lookup returns CDR1 MNHEY and CDR2 SVGAGI. The length of the CDR3 is 16 residues. Trimming at V came to 4 bases and at J to 4 bases, leaving 6 bases not matched to a gene. CDR3 residues: CASSFDRGLSTGELFF. CDR3 DNA sequence: TGTGCCAGCAGTTTTGACAGGGGGCTGAGCACCGGGGAGCTGTTTTTT.

The chain carries TRBV5-4 and TRBJ1-1; D unresolved. The CDR3 covers 15 residues. Germline CDR1 SGHNT, CDR2 YYREEE (reference sequence). With 0 bases removed from V and 1 base from J, the gap between germline ends came to 10 bases. The CDR3 nucleotides read TGTGCCAGCAGCTTGGGCCCGGGCGAGAACACTGAAGCTTTCTTT. This gives the protein CASSLGPGENTEAFF.

Written as DNA, the CDR3 is TGTGCCAGCAGCCAAGGGGCGGGAGGCAGAGCTGGGGAGCAGTACTTC. The encoded protein is CASSQGAGGRAGEQYF. The chain has TRBV14 and TRBJ2-7, with 8 bases lining up with TRBD2. Germline trimming cut 1 base from V and 7 bases from J; bases unmatched to any gene: 12. The CDR3 has 16 amino acids. Germline V gene lookup returns CDR1 SGHDN and CDR2 FVKESK.

Regarding this clone: One end of the junction fails to match germline, which may point to a read error. This specimen includes other DNA sequences encoding the same CDR3. The chain carries TRBV10-3 and TRBJ2-7, with TRBD2 identical over 14 bases. Germline V gives CDR1 ENHRY, CDR2 SYGVKD. The CDR3 contains 15 residues. CDR3 region: CAISERLAGGAEQYF. As DNA, the CDR3 is TGTGCCATTAGTGAAAGACTAGCGGGAGGGGCCGAGCAGTACTTC.

This chain links TRBV18 with TRBJ1-2; a weak D match, TRBD1 (5 bases). The CDR3 runs to 17 residues. V lost 5 bases, J lost 1 base, and 20 bases lay in between. CDR1 and CDR2 (germline): KGHSH, LQKENI. CDR3 residues: CASSLGDPGIINYGYTF. The CDR3 DNA reads TGTGCCAGCTCATTAGGGGACCCAGGGATCATTAACTATGGCTACACCTTC.